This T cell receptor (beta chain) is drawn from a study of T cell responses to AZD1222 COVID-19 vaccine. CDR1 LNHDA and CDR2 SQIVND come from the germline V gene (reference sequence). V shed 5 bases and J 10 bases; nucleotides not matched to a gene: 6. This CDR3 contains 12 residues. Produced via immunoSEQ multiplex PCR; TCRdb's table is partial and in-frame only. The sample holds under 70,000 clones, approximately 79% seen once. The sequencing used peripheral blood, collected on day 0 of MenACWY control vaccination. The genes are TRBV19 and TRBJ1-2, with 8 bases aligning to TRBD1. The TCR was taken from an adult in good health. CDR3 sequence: CASSLLTGAYTF. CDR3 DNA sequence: TGTGCCAGTAGTTTATTGACAGGGGCCTACACCTTC. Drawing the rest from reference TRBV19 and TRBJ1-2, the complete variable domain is DGGITQSPKYLFRKEGQNVTLSCEQNLNHDAMYWYRQDPGQGLRLIYYSQIVNDFQKGDIAEGYSVSREKKESFPLTVTSAQKNPTAFYLCASSLLTGAYTFGSGTRLTVV.